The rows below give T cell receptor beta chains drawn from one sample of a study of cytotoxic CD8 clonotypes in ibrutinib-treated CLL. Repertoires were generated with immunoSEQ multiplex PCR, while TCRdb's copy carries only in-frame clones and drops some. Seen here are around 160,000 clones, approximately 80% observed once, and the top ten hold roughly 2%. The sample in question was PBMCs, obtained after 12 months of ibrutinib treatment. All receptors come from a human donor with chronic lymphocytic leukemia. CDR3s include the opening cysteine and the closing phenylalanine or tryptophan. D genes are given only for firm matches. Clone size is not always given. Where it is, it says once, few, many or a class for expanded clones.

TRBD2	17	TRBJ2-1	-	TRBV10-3	CAISGTSGGAQDNEQFF	TGTGCCATCAGCGGGACTAGCGGGGGGGCCCAGGACAATGAGCAGTTCTTC
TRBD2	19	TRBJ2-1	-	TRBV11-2	CASSLDGLAGLSSYNEQFF	TGTGCCAGCAGCTTAGATGGACTAGCGGGGCTTAGCTCCTACAATGAGCAGTTCTTC
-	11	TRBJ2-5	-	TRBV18	CASSSRETQYF	TGTGCCAGCTCATCGAGAGAGACCCAGTACTTC
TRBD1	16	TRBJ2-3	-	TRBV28	CASSSNRGSATDTQYF	TGTGCCAGCAGTTCGAACAGGGGATCGGCCACAGATACGCAGTATTTT
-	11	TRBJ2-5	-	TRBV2	CASSGAETQYF	TGTGCCAGCAGTGGAGCGGAGACCCAGTACTTC
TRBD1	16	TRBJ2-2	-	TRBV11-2	CASSAATGKNTGELFF	TGTGCCAGCAGCGCGGCGACAGGGAAAAACACCGGGGAGCTGTTTTTT
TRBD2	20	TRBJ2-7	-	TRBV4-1	CASSQDAARASGRFGYEQYF	TGCGCCAGCAGCCAAGATGCCGCGCGGGCTAGCGGGAGGTTTGGGTACGAGCAGTACTTC
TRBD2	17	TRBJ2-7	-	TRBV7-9	CASSLAAQAGGAYEQYF	TGTGCCAGCAGCTTAGCGGCCCAGGCGGGGGGGGCCTACGAGCAGTACTTC
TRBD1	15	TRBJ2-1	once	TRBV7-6	CASSLQNHRGNEQFF	TGTGCCAGCAGCTTGCAAAACCACAGGGGGAACGAGCAGTTCTTC
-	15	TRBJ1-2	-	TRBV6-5	CASTWGRGGTYGYTF	TGTGCCAGCACCTGGGGTCGCGGGGGAACCTATGGCTACACCTTC
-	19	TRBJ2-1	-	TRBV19	CASSIEVGSSGSSYNEQFF	TGTGCCAGTAGTATAGAGGTGGGGAGTAGCGGCAGCTCCTACAATGAGCAGTTCTTC
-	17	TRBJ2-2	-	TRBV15	CATSRERGASNTGELFF	TGTGCCACCAGCAGAGAGAGAGGGGCCTCGAACACCGGGGAGCTGTTTTTT
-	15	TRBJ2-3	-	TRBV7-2	CASSLGSGSTDTQYF	TGTGCCAGCAGCTTGGGGAGCGGGAGCACAGATACGCAGTATTTT
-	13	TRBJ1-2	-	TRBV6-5	CASSYSGVVGYTF	TGTGCCAGCAGTTATTCAGGGGTGGTTGGCTACACCTTC
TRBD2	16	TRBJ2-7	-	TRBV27	CASSFLFTSGRAEQYF	TGTGCCAGCAGTTTCCTCTTTACTAGCGGGAGGGCCGAGCAGTACTTC
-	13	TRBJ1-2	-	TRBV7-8	CASSTQGYYGYTF	TGTGCCAGCAGCACGCAGGGTTATTATGGCTACACCTTC
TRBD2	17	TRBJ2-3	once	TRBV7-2	CASSWRGLAGGTDTQYF	TGTGCCAGCAGCTGGCGAGGACTAGCGGGCGGCACAGATACGCAGTATTTT
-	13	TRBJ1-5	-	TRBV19	CASSTLALAAQHF	TGTGCCAGTAGTACCCTGGCCCTTGCGGCCCAGCATTTT
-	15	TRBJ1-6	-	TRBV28	CASRPSLFADSPLHF	TGTGCCAGCAGACCTTCCCTATTTGCGGATTCACCCCTCCACTTT
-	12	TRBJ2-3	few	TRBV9	CASSVDGDTQYF	TGTGCCAGCAGCGTAGATGGGGATACGCAGTATTTT
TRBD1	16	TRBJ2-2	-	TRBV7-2	CASSPAGTGGTGELFF	TGTGCCAGCAGCCCCGCCGGGACAGGGGGCACCGGGGAGCTGTTTTTT
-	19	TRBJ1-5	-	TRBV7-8	CASSFGSLQAASGGQPQHF	TGTGCCAGCAGCTTTGGATCCCTACAGGCGGCTAGCGGCGGTCAGCCCCAGCATTTT
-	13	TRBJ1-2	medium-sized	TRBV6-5	CASSPQGDYGYTF	TGTGCCAGCAGCCCCCAAGGGGACTATGGCTACACCTTC
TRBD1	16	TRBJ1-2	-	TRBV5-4	CASSFPGQAINYGYTF	TGTGCCAGCAGCTTCCCGGGACAGGCGATTAACTATGGCTACACCTTC
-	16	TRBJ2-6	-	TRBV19	CASSPYRSSGANVLTF	TGTGCCAGTAGTCCCTACAGATCCTCTGGGGCCAACGTCCTGACTTTC